The rows below give T cell receptor beta chains drawn from one sample of a study of T-cell memory formation after mild COVID-19. TCRdb re-analysed the 5' RACE reads in MiXCR, keeping a single row per CDR3 protein. The table shows 400,000 to 450,000 distinct CDR3 sequences, with approximately 19% occurring only once. Sequencing was done on a sample of PBMCs or a T cell subset sorted from them (not recorded which). Every receptor here comes from a man between 18 and 35 years old who had mild COVID-19 (a few samples of this study predate the infection). Cell type and time point are not known. Each CDR3 is given with its conserved first and last residue. The D gene is left open where the match is weak. Clone size is given for some rows only: seen once, a few or many times, or a class if the clone is expanded.

TRBV4-2	.	few	TRBJ2-4	CASSPQGHIQYF	TGTGCCAGCAGCCCTCAGGGCCACATTCAGTACTTC
TRBV12-3/TRBV12-4	.	many	TRBJ2-3	CASSSGTSTDTQYF	TGTGCCAGCTCGTCAGGGACTAGCACAGATACGCAGTATTTT
TRBV20-1	.	.	TRBJ2-5	CSARFWGDQETQYF	TGCAGTGCGAGATTTTGGGGGGATCAAGAGACCCAGTACTTC
TRBV7-9	.	many	TRBJ2-1	CASSFQGSAYNEQFF	TGTGCCAGCAGCTTCCAGGGCAGCGCCTACAATGAGCAGTTCTTC
TRBV7-7	.	many	TRBJ2-1	CASSLDPGSYNEQFF	TGTGCTAGCAGCTTAGATCCAGGGTCCTACAATGAGCAGTTCTTC
TRBV18	.	.	TRBJ1-3	CASPRALFSGNTIYF	TGTGCCAGCCCAAGAGCGCTCTTCTCTGGAAACACCATATATTTT
TRBV14	.	.	TRBJ2-5	CASSQNWGETQYF	TGTGCCAGCAGCCAAAACTGGGGGGAGACCCAGTACTTC
TRBV9	.	few	TRBJ1-6	CASSGNSGFSYNSPLHF	TGTGCCAGCAGTGGGAACAGCGGTTTCTCCTATAATTCACCCCTCCACTTT
TRBV6-2/TRBV6-3	.	.	TRBJ1-2	CASSIGPHDGYTF	TGTGCCAGCAGCATCGGGCCTCACGACGGCTACACCTTC
TRBV12-5	.	.	TRBJ2-2	CASGGSLTPEELFF	TGTGCTAGTGGTGGCTCGTTAACACCGGAGGAGCTGTTTTTT
TRBV19	.	.	TRBJ1-1	CASSFLQGVRTEAFF	TGTGCCAGTAGTTTCCTCCAAGGCGTGAGGACTGAAGCTTTCTTT
TRBV28	.	.	TRBJ1-2	CASSRGLGGYTF	TGTGCCAGCAGTAGGGGCTTGGGGGGCTACACCTTC
TRBV6-2/TRBV6-3	.	.	TRBJ1-2	CASSYSPYGYTF	TGTGCCAGCAGTTACTCTCCCTATGGCTACACCTTC
TRBV7-2	TRBD1	.	TRBJ2-3	CASSGRQGTPTDTQYF	TGTGCCAGCAGCGGTCGACAGGGGACCCCCACAGATACGCAGTATTTT
TRBV20-1	.	.	TRBJ2-6	CSATRGSGANVLTF	TGCAGTGCAACCAGGGGCTCTGGGGCCAACGTCCTGACTTTC
TRBV4-1	TRBD1	few	TRBJ1-2	CASSRPGQLGLGYTF	TGCGCCAGCAGCCGCCCGGGACAGTTGGGGCTTGGCTACACCTTC
TRBV3-1	.	.	TRBJ2-2	CASSQSGQNPTGELFF	TGTGCCAGCAGCCAATCCGGACAGAACCCCACCGGGGAGCTGTTTTTT
TRBV29-1	TRBD1	few	TRBJ1-1	CSVVRFPGGPNTEAFF	TGCAGCGTTGTGAGGTTCCCAGGGGGACCGAACACTGAAGCTTTCTTT
TRBV27	.	few	TRBJ2-2	CASRAGPFTGELFF	TGTGCCAGCAGGGCGGGGCCGTTTACCGGGGAGCTGTTTTTT
TRBV10-3	.	few	TRBJ2-2	CAIKRATGELFF	TGTGCCATTAAACGGGCCACCGGGGAGCTGTTTTTT
TRBV25-1	.	many	TRBJ2-3	CASSITDTQYF	TGTGCCAGCAGCATAACAGATACGCAGTATTTT
TRBV5-5	TRBD2	many	TRBJ2-1	CASSSTRGGNEQFF	TGTGCCAGCAGCTCAACCCGGGGGGGCAATGAGCAGTTCTTC
TRBV12-3/TRBV12-4	.	many	TRBJ2-2	CASSFPKPGELFF	TGTGCCAGCAGTTTCCCGAAACCTGGGGAGCTGTTTTTT
TRBV7-3	TRBD2	few	TRBJ2-3	CASSRAGDAQYF	TGTGCCAGCAGCCGGGCGGGGGACGCGCAGTATTTT
TRBV20-1	TRBD1	.	TRBJ1-4	CSARDPRTGKGEKLFF	TGCAGTGCTAGAGACCCGCGGACAGGGAAGGGCGAAAAACTGTTTTTT
TRBV5-1	TRBD1	few	TRBJ1-1	CASSLVEGAGYTEAFF	TGCGCCAGCAGCTTGGTCGAGGGGGCTGGGTATACTGAAGCTTTCTTT
TRBV18	.	.	TRBJ2-4	CASSPPCFPF	TGTGCCAGCTCACCACCGTGTTTCCCCTTC
TRBV4-1	TRBD1	.	TRBJ2-3	CASSQTGGGRSDTQYF	TGCGCCAGCAGCCAAACAGGGGGCGGTCGATCGGATACGCAGTATTTT
TRBV10-3	TRBD1	many	TRBJ2-1	CAISEPRDRANEQFF	TGTGCCATCAGTGAACCCCGGGACAGGGCCAATGAGCAGTTCTTC
TRBV28	.	.	TRBJ2-4	CASSAGIRGIQYF	TGTGCCAGCAGTGCAGGAATTCGGGGCATTCAGTACTTC
TRBV6-5	.	few	TRBJ2-3	CASSRSPFQGSTDTQYF	TGTGCCAGCAGCCGTTCACCTTTCCAAGGATCCACAGATACGCAGTATTTT
TRBV6-6	TRBD1	.	TRBJ1-2	CASSYSSGGLANYGYTF	TGTGCCAGCAGTTACTCGTCAGGGGGCCTAGCTAACTATGGCTACACCTTC
TRBV2	.	.	TRBJ1-4	CASSENWGEKLFF	TGTGCCAGCAGTGAAAATTGGGGTGAAAAACTGTTTTTT
TRBV6-2/TRBV6-3	.	many	TRBJ1-1	CASSATGNTEAFF	TGTGCCAGCAGTGCGACGGGGAACACTGAAGCTTTCTTT
TRBV3-1	.	.	TRBJ2-1	CASSHGIGYNEQFF	TGTGCCAGCAGCCACGGGATTGGTTACAATGAGCAGTTCTTC
TRBV7-9	TRBD1	.	TRBJ2-4	CASSQRTGWEAKNIQYF	TGTGCCAGCAGCCAACGGACAGGGTGGGAGGCCAAAAACATTCAGTACTTC
TRBV19	.	few	TRBJ1-4	CASSVERAEYGEKLFF	TGTGCCAGTAGCGTCGAGAGGGCGGAATACGGAGAAAAACTGTTTTTT
TRBV28	.	.	TRBJ1-2	CASRDFNYGYTF	TGTGCCAGCAGGGACTTTAACTATGGCTACACCTTC
TRBV28	TRBD1	.	TRBJ1-2	CASSLQGGVPGYTF	TGTGCCAGCAGTTTACAAGGGGGCGTGCCTGGCTACACCTTC
TRBV4-2	.	.	TRBJ1-1	CASSLNTEDFF	TGTGCCAGCAGCCTAAACACTGAAGATTTCTTT
TRBV2	.	few	TRBJ2-7	CASSVQGTYEQYF	TGTGCCAGCAGTGTCCAGGGGACCTACGAGCAGTACTTC
TRBV7-9	.	few	TRBJ2-1	CASSLGPTRVGSYNEQFF	TGTGCCAGCAGCTTAGGACCCACGAGGGTGGGCTCCTACAATGAGCAGTTCTTC
TRBV27	TRBD2	few	TRBJ2-5	CASKGSWGGQETQYF	TGTGCCAGCAAGGGATCGTGGGGGGGCCAAGAGACCCAGTACTTC
TRBV15	.	.	TRBJ1-1	CATSSGGTGNTEAFF	TGTGCCACCAGCAGCGGAGGGACCGGGAACACTGAAGCTTTCTTT